This entry describes one T cell receptor (beta chain). Germline V gene sequence: CDR1 SGHRS, CDR2 YFSETQ. Trimming took 0 bases from V and 3 from J; bases not matched to a gene: 3. The CDR3 contains 15 residues. Original processing methods: Quantification of nucleated cells was approximated via reference gene primer amplification. Profiled with immunoSEQ multiplex PCR; TCRdb holds only in-frame clones, not every one. Clonal size and the V and J genes are those of that table, whereas D and trimming came from the DNA. The sample holds around 100,000 clones, 65% to 75% seen once. The record originates from a study of blood T cell repertoires in COVID-19. On the study more broadly: Samples taken during acute and convalescent COVID-19 were collected in the United States, Italy and Spain. Sources were T cells, B-cell-depleted T cells, or PBMCs; the material itself was cDNA or gDNA.

The sample was peripheral blood. The chain couples TRBV5-1 to TRBJ2-7; 10 bases are a match to TRBD2. The receptor comes from a man of 80 years or more with acute or convalescent COVID-19. For the CDR3, the DNA is TGCGCCAGCAGCTTGGGGCTAGCGGGAGTCTACGAGCAGTACTTC. Residues: CASSLGLAGVYEQYF.